The 20 T cell receptor beta chains reported below all come from one sample, sequenced in a study of patients and donors after allogeneic stem cell transplantation. TCRdb itself ran the RT-PCR reads through MiXCR, one entry per CDR3 protein. This table has hundreds of thousands of distinct CDR3 sequences, 16% appearing once. Source material: blood, either unsorted or a sorted T cell fraction (not recorded which). These receptor sequences come from a human donor who was either an allogeneic HSCT recipient or a stem cell or donor lymphocyte infusion donor (not recorded which). It is not recorded whose cells these are; they may come from a transplant donor.

The chain joins TRBV4-1 to TRBJ1-2, with D hard to call. The CDR3 runs 17 residues. Germline-derived CDR1 and CDR2 are MGHRA and YSYEKL. V was shortened by 4 bases and J by 0 bases, with 18 bases between the two germline ends. The CDR3 loop reads CASSRGPLGGPNYGYTF. The CDR3 DNA is TGCGCCAGCAGCCGCGGACCCCTGGGAGGGCCTAACTATGGCTACACCTTC.

This clonotype occurred a few times. V and J are TRBV2 and TRBJ2-3, with a tentative D call TRBD1 (5 bases). The ends were cut back, 3 bases at V and 4 bases at J, with 14 bases in the middle. The CDR3 is 15 amino acids. Germline V CDR1 and CDR2: SNHLY, FYNNEI. Here the CDR3 reads CASSEWGRRADTQYF. The CDR3 DNA reads TGTGCCAGCAGTGAGTGGGGCCGGCGAGCAGATACGCAGTATTTT.

This chain joins TRBV9 and TRBJ2-5; D might be TRBD2 (6 bases). The CDR3 has 15 residues. V lost 2 bases, J lost 2 bases, and 13 bases lay in between. Germline-derived CDR1 and CDR2 are SGDLS and YYNGEE. The CDR3 loop reads CASSVGGGDQETQYF. CDR3 DNA sequence: TGTGCCAGCAGCGTGGGGGGAGGCGATCAAGAGACCCAGTACTTC. Full variable domain (outside the CDR3, taken from reference TRBV9 and TRBJ2-5): DSGVTQTPKHLITATGQRVTLRCSPRSGDLSVYWYQQSLDQGLQFLIQYYNGEERAKGNILERFSAQQFPDLHSELNLSSLELGDSALYFCASSVGGGDQETQYFGPGTRLLVL.

This clonotype showed up many times. The chain couples TRBV12-3 or TRBV12-4 to TRBJ1-2, with D uncertain. V gave up 5 bases and J gave up 7 bases, with 11 bases separating them. This CDR3 contains 12 residues. The CDR3 nucleotides read TGTGCCAGCAGTCTCACCGGACCTGGCTACACCTTC. This gives the protein CASSLTGPGYTF.

There are a few counts of this clonotype. The V call is TRBV4-3, the J call TRBJ1-6, with 8 bases fitting TRBD1. V shed 4 bases, J shed 6 bases, and the junction held 11 bases outside the gene matches. This CDR3 has 17 residues. Germline V lookup: CDR1 LGHNA, CDR2 YSLEER. The CDR3 nucleotides read TGCGCCAGCAGCCGCTTAGGACAGGGCCGAGGTAATTCACCCCTCCACTTT. Its protein product is CASSRLGQGRGNSPLHF.

The chain links TRBV27 to TRBJ2-7, with D perhaps matching TRBD2 (5 bases). Germline assignment: CDR1 MNHEY and CDR2 SMNVEV (reference sequence). The CDR3 loop spans 16 amino acids. Deletions cut 6 bases from V and 2 bases from J, with 20 bases between. The CDR3 nucleotides read TGTGCCAGCAGCTTGGACGGGATAAACACCGCCTACGAGCAGTACTTC. Protein sequence: CASSLDGINTAYEQYF.

In this sample, this clonotype turned up many times. The gene calls are TRBV11-2 and TRBJ2-2; D gene uncertain. Trimming took 2 bases from V and 0 from J, leaving 10 bases between them. The germline CDR1 and CDR2 sequences are SGHAT and FQNNGV. CDR3 length equals 16 residues. DNA for the CDR3: TGTGCCAGCAGCTTACCCATTTACGCGAACACCGGGGAGCTGTTTTTT. It codes for CASSLPIYANTGELFF.

In its sample, this clonotype was seen a few times. V is TRBV12-3 or TRBV12-4 and J is TRBJ1-2; 8 nucleotides match TRBD1. J lost 0 bases, V lost 5 bases, and 8 bases had no gene match. This CDR3 contains 16 residues. Here the CDR3 DNA reads TGTGCCAGCAGTCCGGACAGGGATTCGCCTAACTATGGCTACACCTTC. It translates to CASSPDRDSPNYGYTF.

The V call is TRBV7-9, the J call TRBJ1-5; the match to TRBD1 covers 8 bases. Germline V CDR1 and CDR2: SEHNR, FQNEAQ (reference sequence). Trimming cost V 3 bases and J 3 bases; bases outside gene matches: 4. The CDR3 loop spans 15 amino acids. CDR3 sequence: CASSFSTGVNQPQHF. CDR3 in DNA: TGTGCCAGCAGCTTTTCGACAGGGGTCAATCAGCCCCAGCATTTT.

This chain joins TRBV24-1 and TRBJ1-4; D call uncertain. V was clipped by 4 bases and J by 6 bases, with 14 bases between them. The CDR3 sequence is 15 residues long. CDR1 is KGHDR and CDR2 is SFDVKD in the germline V gene. CDR3 in amino acids: CATSDPTGPDEKLFF. CDR3 sequence (DNA): TGTGCCACCAGTGACCCGACGGGCCCGGATGAAAAACTGTTTTTT.

This clonotype was picked up a small number of times. This chain uses TRBV12-3 or TRBV12-4 with TRBJ1-6; 8 bases match TRBD1. This CDR3 is built from 18 residues. Trimming removed 6 bases from V and 7 bases from J; junction bases left unmatched: 17. The CDR3 region is CASSRRDRTTLLNSPLHF. The CDR3 DNA reads as TGTGCCAGCAGCCGTCGGGACAGGACGACACTACTAAATTCACCCCTCCACTTT.

This clonotype appeared many times. The rearrangement joins TRBV12-3 or TRBV12-4 to TRBJ2-7; 14 positions match TRBD2. The CDR3 covers 16 residues. The V segment lost 5 bases and the J segment 3 bases; nucleotides outside the gene matches: 6. This CDR3 is CASSPLGTSGSYEQYF. In DNA, the CDR3 is TGTGCCAGCAGTCCCCTGGGGACTAGCGGGAGCTACGAGCAGTACTTC.

This clonotype was recorded a few times. This chain connects TRBV28 to TRBJ2-3, with TRBD1 matching over 9 bases. The CDR3 is 14 amino acids. Losses at the gene ends were 8 bases for V and 5 bases for J; bases not matched to a gene: 8. Looked up from germline, CDR1 is MDHEN and CDR2 is SYDVKM. DNA for the CDR3: TGTGCCAGCGGAAACCGGGACAGGGAAGATACGCAGTATTTT. It translates to CASGNRDREDTQYF.

This clonotype was counted between two and nine times. The CDR3 sequence: CASSPAPTYEQYF. Here the CDR3 DNA reads TGTGCCAGTTCCCCGGCCCCTACCTACGAGCAGTACTTC. The rearrangement links TRBV19 to TRBJ2-7, with D hard to call. This CDR3 comprises 13 residues. Germline V gene sequence: CDR1 LNHDA, CDR2 SQIVND (reference sequence). V lost 8 bases, J lost 2 bases, and 13 bases lay in between.

This clonotype was detected many times. The rearrangement joins TRBV24-1 to TRBJ1-2; no clear D gene. Germline CDR1 KGHDR, CDR2 SFDVKD. The ends were cut back, 5 bases at V and 2 bases at J, with 11 bases in the middle. The CDR3 runs to 14 residues. This CDR3 reads CATSVSTVNYGYTF. CDR3 bases: TGTGCCACCAGTGTCTCTACAGTAAACTATGGCTACACCTTC.

This clonotype was detected a few times. The J gene is TRBJ2-5, the V gene TRBV28, with 9 bases aligning to TRBD1. With V trimmed by 3 bases and J by 7 bases, 6 bases remained unmatched. CDR1 and CDR2 (germline): MDHEN, SYDVKM. The CDR3 extends over 14 amino acids. CDR3 bases: TGTGCCAGCAGTTTGGGCGGGACAGGGAGGACCCAGTACTTC. Translation: CASSLGGTGRTQYF.

This clonotype has a handful of counts. The CDR3 is CASSYSAGDAYEQYF. The CDR3 DNA reads as TGTGCCAGCAGTTATTCAGCGGGGGACGCCTACGAGCAGTACTTC. The V and J genes are TRBV6-2 or TRBV6-3 and TRBJ2-7; TRBD2 agrees at 8 bases. The V and J ends lost 3 bases and 2 bases, in that order; junction bases with no gene match: 6. Germline CDR1 and CDR2: MNHEY and SVGEGT. CDR3 length: 15 residues.

The chain employs TRBV10-3 and TRBJ2-1; D uncertain. The CDR3 has 12 amino acids. V lost 4 bases and J lost 4, with 5 bases in between. Germline V gene lookup returns CDR1 ENHRY and CDR2 SYGVKD. The CDR3 region is CAISVGYNEQFF. CDR3 sequence (DNA): TGTGCCATCAGTGTTGGTTACAATGAGCAGTTCTTC.

In its sample, this clonotype was seen once. The rearrangement uses TRBV23-1 and TRBJ1-2; D perhaps matches TRBD1 (6 bases). TRBV23-1 is classed as an ORF, of uncertain function. The CDR3 is 14 residues long. The V and J ends lost 1 base and 4 bases respectively, with 10 bases between them. CDR3 nucleotide sequence: TGCGCCAGCAGTCAATATGCGGACAGCTATGGCTACACCTTC. This encodes CASSQYADSYGYTF.

V gene TRBV2 combines with J gene TRBJ2-1; 9 bases match TRBD1. V gave up 6 bases and J gave up 6 bases; unmatched junction bases: 9. Germline CDR1 is SNHLY and CDR2 is FYNNEI. This CDR3 spans 15 amino acids. CDR3 amino acids: CASSTGTGRGNEQFF. The CDR3 nucleotides read TGTGCCAGCAGCACCGGGACAGGGAGGGGCAATGAGCAGTTCTTC.